Following are 25 T cell receptor beta chains from one sample sequenced in a study of CD8+ T cells in alopecia areata. cDNA serving as the sequencing template came from extracted, reverse transcribed RNA. Measured with immunoSEQ multiplex PCR; TCRdb has only the in-frame clones, and not every one. The profile shows 70,000 or so clones, 29% of them singletons. This sample's treatment: oral pan-JAK inhibitor, 5-10 mg twice daily. The sequenced sample was CD8+ T cells sorted from blood, obtained at week 4, from a patient treated with tofacitinib. These receptors were obtained from a human donor with alopecia areata.

This clone has just a few counts. V and J are TRBV11-2 and TRBJ2-5, with D maybe TRBD1 (5 bases). V dropped 4 bases and J dropped 0 bases, with 9 bases sitting between them. The CDR3 is 14 amino acids. Germline V lookup: CDR1 SGHAT, CDR2 FQNNGV. The DNA for the CDR3 is TGTGCCAGCAGCTACGACAGTCACCAAGAGACCCAGTACTTC. Protein: CASSYDSHQETQYF.

This clone has more than one count but fewer than ten. This sequence joins TRBV29-1 and TRBJ2-7, with 7 bases aligning to TRBD2. Germline loops: CDR1 SQVTM, CDR2 ANQGSEA. V shed 6 bases and J 4 bases; nucleotides not matched to a gene: 9. The CDR3 sequence is 13 residues long. The chain's CDR3 is CSVAGRDRYEQYF. For the CDR3, the DNA is TGCAGCGTCGCAGGGAGGGATCGGTACGAGCAGTACTTC.

This clone was observed a handful of times. The chain recombines TRBV29-1 with TRBJ2-4, with TRBD1 as a possible D gene (6 bases). V was clipped by 5 bases and J by 6 bases, with 8 bases between them. Germline V lookup: CDR1 SQVTM, CDR2 ANQGSEA. The CDR3 length is 11 residues. The CDR3 sequence is CSVTGTNIQYF. CDR3 bases: TGCAGCGTTACAGGGACAAACATTCAGTACTTC.

This clone showed up just a few times. The J gene is TRBJ2-2, the V gene TRBV30, with D uncertain. Germline loops: CDR1 GTSNPN, CDR2 SVGIG (reference sequence). The CDR3 spans 14 residues. The ends were cut back, 3 bases at V and 7 bases at J, with 15 bases in the middle. CDR3 residues: CAWSEPSKSGELFF. CDR3 nucleotides: TGTGCCTGGAGCGAGCCCTCAAAGAGCGGGGAGCTGTTTTTT.

This chain connects TRBV29-1 to TRBJ2-4, with a tentative D call TRBD1 (5 bases). There are 12 residues in the CDR3. Germline CDR1 and CDR2: SQVTM and ANQGSEA. The V end lost 4 bases, the J end lost 9 bases, and 13 bases lay between the germline ends. The DNA of the CDR3 is TGCAGCGTTGTTTTCAGCCAGGGCATTCAGTACTTC. It translates to CSVVFSQGIQYF.

This clone was seen a handful of times. The rearrangement links TRBV14 to TRBJ2-7, with 7 bases aligning to TRBD1. This CDR3 has 12 residues. Trimming at V came to 5 bases and at J to 5 bases, leaving 3 bases not matched to a gene. Per the germline V gene, CDR1 is SGHDN and CDR2 is FVKESK. CDR3 loop: CASSLTGNEQYF. CDR3 DNA sequence: TGTGCCAGCAGCTTGACAGGGAACGAGCAGTACTTC. The whole variable domain, remainder taken from reference TRBV14 and TRBJ2-7, is EAGVTQFPSHSVIEKGQTVTLRCDPISGHDNLYWYRRVMGKEIKFLLHFVKESKQDESGMPNNRFLAERTGGTYSTLKVQPAELEDSGVYFCASSLTGNEQYFGPGTRLTVT.

The gene calls are TRBV27 and TRBJ2-3, with no clear D. This CDR3 is built from 13 residues. Germline CDR1 is MNHEY and CDR2 is SMNVEV (reference sequence). Trimming cost V 5 bases and J 4 bases, with 10 bases left between them. The CDR3 sequence: CASSSLGSDTQYF. CDR3 in DNA: TGTGCCAGCAGTAGTCTGGGGTCAGATACGCAGTATTTT.

The chain links TRBV9 to TRBJ2-3; the D is unclear. The CDR3 is made up of 15 amino acids. The V and J ends lost 3 bases and 0 bases respectively, with 11 bases between them. CDR1 is SGDLS and CDR2 is YYNGEE in the germline V gene. The CDR3 nucleotides read TGTGCCAGCAGCGCCGGATCCATGAGCACAGATACGCAGTATTTT. It translates to CASSAGSMSTDTQYF.

This clone was counted a few times. The gene calls are TRBV27 and TRBJ2-1, with D maybe TRBD1 (6 bases). The CDR3 length is 14 residues. V was cut by 5 bases and J by 2 bases, with 10 bases left in between. Germline V gene data show CDR1 as MNHEY and CDR2 as SMNVEV (reference sequence). The DNA of the CDR3 is TGTGCCAGCAGTCAACAGGGCCCCTACAATGAGCAGTTCTTC. Amino acids: CASSQQGPYNEQFF.

The V call is TRBV7-9, the J call TRBJ1-2; D unresolved. Trimming took off 1 base at V and 2 bases at J, with 17 bases between the two ends. The V gene's germline CDR1 is SEHNR and CDR2 FQNEAQ (reference sequence). The CDR3 is 17 amino acids. In nucleotides, the CDR3 is TGTGCCAGCAGCTTAGTTGTCGGTAATGCATTAAACTATGGCTACACCTTC. This codes for CASSLVVGNALNYGYTF.

As DNA, the CDR3 is TGTGCCAGCAGTCCGGACTCGCAGTCGTCCCAGTACTTC. This codes for CASSPDSQSSQYF. This sequence joins TRBV6-4 and TRBJ2-5, with a possible D match to TRBD2 (5 bases). Germline CDR1 is MRHNA and CDR2 is SNTAGT. The CDR3 loop spans 13 amino acids. Trimming removed 5 bases from V and 9 bases from J, with 16 bases in between.

This clone was seen only a few times. CDR3 nucleotides: TGCAGCGTAAAAGACAGGGCCTACGAGCAGTACTTC. It translates to CSVKDRAYEQYF. J is TRBJ2-7 and V is TRBV29-1, with TRBD1 identical over 7 bases. Germline V gene sequence: CDR1 SQVTM, CDR2 ANQGSEA. The CDR3 loop spans 12 amino acids. J gave up 2 bases and V 6 bases, and 4 bases lay outside the gene matches.

This clone has only a few counts. A junction boundary mismatches the germline segment, possibly from a read error. V usage is TRBV30 and J usage is TRBJ2-4, with 9 bases fitting TRBD2. The length of the CDR3 is 13 residues. Germline V gene lookup returns CDR1 GTSNPN and CDR2 SVGIG (reference sequence). In DNA, the CDR3 is TGTGCCTGGAAGGGACTAGCCGAAAACATTCAGTACTTC. Translation: CAWKGLAENIQYF.

In its sample, this clone was seen once. This sequence joins TRBV27 and TRBJ2-7; TRBD1 aligns across 7 bases. V lost 2 bases to trimming and J lost 1 base; unmatched junction nucleotides: 5. Germline loops: CDR1 MNHEY, CDR2 SMNVEV (reference sequence). This CDR3 has 15 amino acids. CDR3 in DNA: TGTGCCAGCAGTTTAGTAGGGGGCAGATCCTACGAGCAGTACTTC. Protein: CASSLVGGRSYEQYF.

This clone was counted a few times. V is TRBV2 and J is TRBJ2-3; D not certain. V was cut by 8 bases and J by 0 bases, with 6 bases left in between. The CDR3 consists of 12 residues. Germline V gene lookup returns CDR1 SNHLY and CDR2 FYNNEI. The CDR3 coding sequence is TGTGCCAGCCACGACAGCACAGATACGCAGTATTTT. It yields the protein CASHDSTDTQYF.

Many counts were recorded for this clone. The chain carries TRBV7-9 and TRBJ1-1, with D unresolved. This CDR3 spans 15 amino acids. The V end was cut by 5 bases, the J end by 0 bases, with 13 bases between. The germline V gene encodes CDR1 SEHNR and CDR2 FQNEAQ (reference sequence). CDR3 DNA: TGTGCCAGCAGCCCGGCCCAAGGGATGAACACTGAAGCTTTCTTT. As protein: CASSPAQGMNTEAFF.

The rearrangement links TRBV25-1 to TRBJ2-7; 11 positions agree with TRBD1. Trimming cost V 0 bases and J 1 base; bases outside gene matches: 8. The CDR3 runs 18 residues. Germline V gives CDR1 MGHDK, CDR2 SYGVNS. CDR3 protein: CASSEYAPGQGVSYEQYF. The CDR3 DNA follows: TGTGCCAGCAGTGAATATGCCCCGGGACAGGGGGTTTCCTACGAGCAGTACTTC.

The rearrangement links TRBV7-3 to TRBJ2-7, with a weak D call TRBD2 (6 bases). The CDR3 extends over 12 amino acids. V lost 4 bases to trimming and J lost 6 bases, with 10 bases between them. Germline assignment: CDR1 SGHTA and CDR2 FQGTGA. CDR3 protein: CASSWDGGEQYF. Written as DNA, the CDR3 is TGTGCCAGCAGCTGGGACGGGGGCGAGCAGTACTTC. The complete variable domain, with remaining parts taken from reference TRBV7-3 and TRBJ2-7, reads GAGVSQTPSNKVTEKGKYVELRCDPISGHTALYWYRQSLGQGPEFLIYFQGTGAADDSGLPNDRFFAVRPEGSVSTLKIQRTERGDSAVYLCASSWDGGEQYFGPGTRLTVT.

By its share, this clone is medium-sized. The rearrangement links TRBV5-1 to TRBJ1-1; D is possibly TRBD1 (6 bases). Germline CDR1 SGHRS, CDR2 YFSETQ. V lost 1 base and J 5 bases, leaving 9 bases between the germline ends. This CDR3 is built from 13 residues. The CDR3 coding sequence is TGCGCCAGCAGCTTGACGGGACAAACTGAAGCTTTCTTT. Its protein product is CASSLTGQTEAFF.

This clone was seen a handful of times. The rearrangement joins TRBV2 to TRBJ1-2; maybe TRBD1 (5 bases). Trimming pared 3 bases from V and 3 bases from J, leaving 14 bases between. The CDR3 is made up of 15 amino acids. Germline CDR1 reads SNHLY; CDR2 reads FYNNEI. The CDR3 bases are TGTGCCAGCAGTGAGATCAACAGGCGGGACTATGGCTACACCTTC. Amino acids: CASSEINRRDYGYTF.

On this clone: The sample contains more than one DNA sequence encoding this CDR3. This chain uses TRBV29-1 with TRBJ2-7, with D possibly called TRBD1 or TRBD2 (5 bases each). The germline CDR1 and CDR2 sequences are SQVTM and ANQGSEA. Between the trimmed V and J ends, which lost 1 base and 4 bases, there was a span of 11 bases. This CDR3 has 13 residues. CDR3: CSVEAGTPYEQYF. Written as DNA, the CDR3 is TGCAGCGTTGAAGCAGGGACCCCTTACGAGCAGTACTTC.

The chain joins TRBV25-1 to TRBJ2-7, with D possibly TRBD1 on 6 matching bases. Trimming cost V 6 bases and J 2 bases, with 14 bases left between them. Germline CDR1 MGHDK, CDR2 SYGVNS. CDR3 length: 14 amino acids. This CDR3 is CASRRQEAPYEQYF. The DNA for the CDR3 is TGTGCCAGCAGACGACAGGAAGCGCCCTACGAGCAGTACTTC.

The chain employs TRBV29-1 and TRBJ1-4; D not resolved. CDR3 length equals 13 residues. Germline assignment: CDR1 SQVTM and CDR2 ANQGSEA. V dropped 4 bases and J dropped 4 bases, with 10 bases sitting between them. The CDR3 nucleotides read TGCAGCGTTGGTGGTCGGAATAATGAAAAACTGTTTTTT. Its translation: CSVGGRNNEKLFF.

This chain connects TRBV13 to TRBJ1-2, with D tentatively TRBD1 (5 bases). Germline lookup yields CDR1 PRHDT and CDR2 FYEKMQ (reference sequence). Trimming took off 3 bases at V and 6 bases at J, with 14 bases between the two ends. The CDR3 length is 14 residues. The CDR3 sequence: CASSLFRARDGYTF. CDR3 bases: TGTGCCAGCAGCTTGTTCAGGGCCAGGGATGGCTACACCTTC.

The chain recombines TRBV27 with TRBJ2-5; 11 bases are shared with TRBD2. Trimming removed 3 bases from V and 5 bases from J; junction bases left unmatched: 8. The germline V gene has CDR1 MNHEY and CDR2 SMNVEV (reference sequence). CDR3 length: 16 residues. The CDR3 sequence: CASSFNSGRALETQYF. The CDR3 nucleotides read TGTGCCAGCAGTTTTAATAGCGGGAGGGCACTGGAGACCCAGTACTTC.